The rows below give T cell receptor beta chains drawn from one sample of a study of cytomegalovirus exposure and HLA in healthy donors. Here immunoSEQ multiplex PCR was the method, and the copy in TCRdb shows in-frame clones only, minus some. This sample has approximately 93,000 clones, with approximately 60% found just once. The sequenced material came from PBMCs. The receptors shown here come from a boy aged 10-17 years in good health and CMV-seropositive. Each CDR3 is given without its conserved first and last residue.

v_call cdr3_aa
TRBV14 ASSKTIGAGVGDTQY
TRBV7-2 ASSLSSIRNTEAF
TRBV5-1 ASTFLAAGDNEQF
TRBV7-3 ASSLAGGISTDTQY
TRBV6-5 ASSYEGLNTEAF
TRBV2 ASSEWDRETGELF
TRBV5-4 ASSLDGGNYGYP
TRBV30 AWSVPSGGPDTQY
TRBV30 AWEQGAHEQY
TRBV30 AWTGQGRGEQY
TRBV6-5 ASSTLLGGGNEQF
TRBV6-1 ASSDSGDSPLH
TRBV5-6 ASSEAKMTRGWADTQY
TRBV2 ASGRQGGNTEAF
TRBV29-1 SVSVDTGELF
TRBV30 AWSAGTGLREQY
TRBV7-8 ASRSSSGEQF
TRBV19 ASRQGSTDTQY
TRBV7-7 ASSFKTGTEAF
TRBV5-6 ASSLRGARTGELF
TRBV19 ASSPGDSNQPQN
TRBV19 ASRQDRGTYNEQF
TRBV7-2 ASSQDDQGMHEQY